The rows below give T cell receptor beta chains drawn from one sample of a study of identical twins. TCRdb independently ran MiXCR on the 5' RACE reads; one entry per CDR3 protein. The table includes 1.5 million or so distinct CDR3 sequences, around a third detected once. Material for sequencing was cord blood. The receptors stem from a newborn girl in good health. Each CDR3 is given with its conserved first and last residue. The D gene is left open where the match is weak. Size is omitted from some rows. Given values are once, few, many or a class for expanded clones.

>TRBV28|TRBJ2-1|NA|NA
TGTGCCAGCAGGGCCACAAGGAGCTCCTACAATGAGCAGTTCTTC
CASRATRSSYNEQFF
>TRBV5-6|TRBJ2-4|few|NA
TGTGCCAGCAGCGGGTCGTTCCCCTCCTTGGGCAGAAACATTCAGTACTTC
CASSGSFPSLGRNIQYF
>TRBV5-5|TRBJ2-1|few|NA
TGTGCCAGCAGCATCTCCAGGGTTGGTGAGCAGTTCTTC
CASSISRVGEQFF
>TRBV6-1|TRBJ1-1|few|NA
TGTGCCAGCAGTGAGCTAGGACGGCCGCTAAACACTGAAGCTTTCTTT
CASSELGRPLNTEAFF
>TRBV6-5|TRBJ1-2|few|TRBD1
TGTGCCAGCAGTGCCCGGGACAGGAGCTCCTATGGCTACACCTTC
CASSARDRSSYGYTF
>TRBV2|TRBJ2-7|NA|TRBD2
TGTGCCAGCAGTGTAGCGGGAGGGCTGGCCTACGAGCAGTACTTC
CASSVAGGLAYEQYF
>TRBV6-6|TRBJ1-6|few|TRBD1
TGTGCCAGCAGTCCAGGACAGGGGATATCCAATAATTCACCCCTCCACTTT
CASSPGQGISNNSPLHF
>TRBV27|TRBJ2-7|NA|NA
TGTGCCAGCAGTTTATTTTCGGGGAGGAGCTCCTACAATGAGCAGTACTTC
CASSLFSGRSSYNEQYF
>TRBV7-9|TRBJ2-2|NA|NA
TGTGCCAGCAGCTTAATACTGACCGGGGAGCTGTTTTTT
CASSLILTGELFF
>TRBV20-1|TRBJ2-1|NA|NA
TGCAGTGCCCTGCACGGCGTAGGACACTACAATGAGCAGTTCTTC
CSALHGVGHYNEQFF
>TRBV2|TRBJ2-5|NA|NA
TGTGCCAGCAAGGGGGACCTACAAGAGACCCAGTACTTC
CASKGDLQETQYF
>TRBV27|TRBJ2-7|NA|TRBD2
TGTGCCAGCAGTTGGGCAGGTAGCGGGACGGGCTACGAGCAGTACTTC
CASSWAGSGTGYEQYF
>TRBV7-2|TRBJ2-3|few|NA
TGTGCCAGCAGCTTAGCGGGGTCCCTACGCACAGATACGCAGTATTTT
CASSLAGSLRTDTQYF
>TRBV20-1|TRBJ2-7|few|NA
TGCAGTGCTAGAGGGGGGGTAGGGTACGAGCAGTACTTC
CSARGGVGYEQYF
>TRBV5-6|TRBJ2-1|NA|TRBD2
TGTGCCAGCAGCTTCCTCAGTAGCGGGAGAGACTACAATGAGCAGTTCTTC
CASSFLSSGRDYNEQFF
>TRBV4-1|TRBJ2-5|NA|NA
TGCGCCAGCAGCCAAGATAGCAAGGAGGAGCAGTACTTC
CASSQDSKEEQYF
>TRBV12-3/TRBV12-4|TRBJ2-2|few|NA
TGTGCCAGCAGTTTACTGCACACCGGGGAGCTGTTTTTT
CASSLLHTGELFF
>TRBV9|TRBJ1-4|few|NA
TGTGCCAGCAGTCTTGGGATGGGGGAAAAACTGTTTTTT
CASSLGMGEKLFF
>TRBV5-1|TRBJ2-5|NA|NA
TGCGCCAGCAGCTTGGAATCCGGAATACCACCGGGGTACTTC
CASSLESGIPPGYF
>TRBV28|TRBJ2-7|few|NA
TGTGCCAGCAGCAGTAGCGGTCCCCGCGATTGGGAGCAGTACTTC
CASSSSGPRDWEQYF
>TRBV5-1|TRBJ2-1|few|NA
TGCGCCAGCAGCTTGGTACAGGGAACTAACAATGAGCAGTTCTTC
CASSLVQGTNNEQFF
>TRBV3-1|TRBJ1-5|few|TRBD1
TGTGCCAGCAGCCAGACAGGGGCCAATCAGCCCCAGCATTTT
CASSQTGANQPQHF
>TRBV18|TRBJ1-1|few|NA
TGTGCCAGCTCACCCCAAAGACGGATCATGAACACTGAAGCTTTCTTT
CASSPQRRIMNTEAFF
>TRBV27|TRBJ2-7|NA|NA
TGTGCCACCAAAGTATCCTACGAGCAGTACTTC
CATKVSYEQYF